This TCR beta chain originates from a study of T-cell reconstitution after alpha-beta-depleted transplantation in children. To note about this clonotype: Its antigen is currently unknown.

During its preparation, the TCRbeta library received unique molecular identifiers. MiXCR, applied by TCRdb to the PCR reads, yields one record per CDR3 protein. Found here are around 60,000 distinct CDR3 sequences, roughly 45% of them singletons; the top ten hold roughly 98%. Study-wide results and limits: Where alpha-beta T cells came from about two months after transplant was reportedly several hundred expanded graft clones.

The sequenced sample was PBMCs, mostly from graft donor cells, obtained 360 days after TCRalphabeta/CD19-depleted stem cell transplant. The receptor was isolated from a male patient aged 10 to 17 who had a stem cell transplant for acute lymphoblastic leukemia, so the T cells may come from the graft donor.

The CDR3 coding sequence is TGTGCCAGCAGGGAAGGGGTTGGCACAGATACGCAGTATTTT. Translated: CASREGVGTDTQYF. V gene TRBV11-1 combines with J gene TRBJ2-3; tentative D call: TRBD1 (5 bases). The CDR3 consists of 14 residues. V dropped 6 bases and J dropped 1 base, with 11 bases sitting between them. Germline CDR1 and CDR2: SGHAT and FQDESV (reference sequence).